This TCR beta chain was retrieved from a study of patients and donors after allogeneic stem cell transplantation. TCRdb re-derived calls from the RT-PCR reads in MiXCR, one entry per CDR3 protein. Of some 880,000 distinct CDR3 sequences listed, about a sixth are singletons. The germline V gene encodes CDR1 SGHDT and CDR2 YYEEEE. The V gene lost 0 bases and the J gene lost 9 bases, with 15 bases spanning the gap. The CDR3 runs 14 residues. The sequencing sample was made of blood, either unsorted or a sorted T cell fraction (not recorded which). V gene TRBV5-6 combines with J gene TRBJ2-5; D is possibly TRBD1 or TRBD2 (5 bases each). The sequence derives from a human donor who was either an allogeneic HSCT recipient or a stem cell or donor lymphocyte infusion donor (not recorded which). It is not recorded whose cells these are; they may come from a transplant donor. The CDR3 reads CASSLGGMYVAQYF. CDR3 nucleotide sequence: TGTGCCAGCAGCTTGGGGGGGATGTATGTCGCCCAGTACTTC.